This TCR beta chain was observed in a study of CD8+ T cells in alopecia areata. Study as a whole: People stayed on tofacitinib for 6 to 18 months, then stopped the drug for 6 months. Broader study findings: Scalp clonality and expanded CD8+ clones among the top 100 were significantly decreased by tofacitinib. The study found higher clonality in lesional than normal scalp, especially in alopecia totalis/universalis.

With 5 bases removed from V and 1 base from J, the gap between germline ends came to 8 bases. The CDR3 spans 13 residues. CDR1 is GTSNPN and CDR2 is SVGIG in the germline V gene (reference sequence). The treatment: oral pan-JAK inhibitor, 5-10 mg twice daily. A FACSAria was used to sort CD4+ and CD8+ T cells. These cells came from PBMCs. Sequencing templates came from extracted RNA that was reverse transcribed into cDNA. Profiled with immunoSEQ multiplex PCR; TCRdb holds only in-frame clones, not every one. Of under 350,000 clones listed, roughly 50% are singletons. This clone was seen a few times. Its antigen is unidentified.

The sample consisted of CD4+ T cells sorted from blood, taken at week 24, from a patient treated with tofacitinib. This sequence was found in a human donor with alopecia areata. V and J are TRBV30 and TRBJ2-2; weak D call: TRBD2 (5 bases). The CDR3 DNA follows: TGTGCCTGGCCAAGCGGGAACACCGGGGAGCTGTTTTTT. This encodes CAWPSGNTGELFF.